This TCR beta chain is from a study of a mutant IDH1 vaccine in newly diagnosed glioma. Looking at the study overall: Sex distribution of treated patients was about 60% male and roughly 38% female; mean age was 40.4 years.

Generated by immunoSEQ multiplex PCR, the TCRdb table keeps only in-frame clones and is missing some. Here the sample spans about 66,000 clones, 65% to 90% being singletons. Time point noted: baseline, week 1 (first vaccination visit). The treatment is: pre-vaccination baseline after standard-of-care therapy. Germline loops: CDR1 WNHNN, CDR2 SYGVQD (reference sequence). Deletions cut 2 bases from V and 3 bases from J, with 11 bases between. This CDR3 is 14 amino acids long. The sequencing here drew on PBMCs, taken from a glioma patient treated with radiotherapy, temozolomide or both. This TCR derives from a man in his thirties or forties with glioma. This rearrangement joins TRBV10-1 to TRBJ2-7, with D possibly TRBD1 on 5 matching bases. CDR3: CASSEGAQVYEQYF. In DNA form, the CDR3 reads TGCGCCAGCAGTGAGGGGGCTCAGGTCTACGAGCAGTACTTC.